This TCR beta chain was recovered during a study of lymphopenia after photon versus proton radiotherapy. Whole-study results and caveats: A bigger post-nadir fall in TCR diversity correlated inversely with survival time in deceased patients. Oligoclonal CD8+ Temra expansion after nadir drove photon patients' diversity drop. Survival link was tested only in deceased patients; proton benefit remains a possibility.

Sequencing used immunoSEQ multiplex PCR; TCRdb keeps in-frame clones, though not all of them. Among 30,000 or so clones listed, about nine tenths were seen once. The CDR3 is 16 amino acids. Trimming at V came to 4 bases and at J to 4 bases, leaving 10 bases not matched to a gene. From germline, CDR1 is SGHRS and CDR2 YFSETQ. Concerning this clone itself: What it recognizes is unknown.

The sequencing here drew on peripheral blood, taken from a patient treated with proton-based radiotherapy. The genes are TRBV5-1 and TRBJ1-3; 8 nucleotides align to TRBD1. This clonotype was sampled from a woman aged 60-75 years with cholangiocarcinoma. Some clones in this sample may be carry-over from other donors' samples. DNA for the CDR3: TGCGCCAGCAGCCTGGTAGGAGGACAGGGAGGAAACACCATATATTTT. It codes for CASSLVGGQGGNTIYF.